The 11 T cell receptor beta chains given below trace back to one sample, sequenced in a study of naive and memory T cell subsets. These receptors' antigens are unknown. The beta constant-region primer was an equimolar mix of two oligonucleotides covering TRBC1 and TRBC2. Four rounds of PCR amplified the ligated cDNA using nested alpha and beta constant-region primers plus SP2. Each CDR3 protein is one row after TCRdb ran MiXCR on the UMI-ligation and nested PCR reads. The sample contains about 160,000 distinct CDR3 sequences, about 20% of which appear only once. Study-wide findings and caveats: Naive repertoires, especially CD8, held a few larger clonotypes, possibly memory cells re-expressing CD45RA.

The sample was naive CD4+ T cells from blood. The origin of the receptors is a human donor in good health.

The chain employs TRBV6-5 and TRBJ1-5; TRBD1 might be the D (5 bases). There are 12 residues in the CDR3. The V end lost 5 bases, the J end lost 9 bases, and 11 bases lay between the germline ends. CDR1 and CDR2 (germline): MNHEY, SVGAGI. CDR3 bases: TGTGCCAGCAGTGGGGCATCCGGGCCCCAGCATTTT. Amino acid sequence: CASSGASGPQHF.

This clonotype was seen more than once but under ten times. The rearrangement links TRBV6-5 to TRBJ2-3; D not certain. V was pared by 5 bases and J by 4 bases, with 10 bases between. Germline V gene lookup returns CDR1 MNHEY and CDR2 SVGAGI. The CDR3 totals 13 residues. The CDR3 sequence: CASSPYPADTQYF. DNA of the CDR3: TGTGCCAGCAGTCCCTACCCCGCAGATACGCAGTATTTT.

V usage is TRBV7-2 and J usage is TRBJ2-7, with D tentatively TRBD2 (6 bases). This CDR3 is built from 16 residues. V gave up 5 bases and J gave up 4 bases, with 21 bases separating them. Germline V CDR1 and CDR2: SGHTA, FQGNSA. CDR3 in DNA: TGTGCCAGCAGCCCTACCATCCAGAAGGCGGGGTACGAGCAGTACTTC. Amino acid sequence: CASSPTIQKAGYEQYF.

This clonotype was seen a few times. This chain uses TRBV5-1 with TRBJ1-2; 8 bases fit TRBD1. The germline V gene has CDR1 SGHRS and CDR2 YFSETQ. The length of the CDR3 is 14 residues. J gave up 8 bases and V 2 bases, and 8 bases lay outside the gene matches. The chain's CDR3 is CASSFGQGPFGYTF. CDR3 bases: TGCGCCAGCAGCTTTGGACAGGGTCCTTTCGGCTACACCTTC.

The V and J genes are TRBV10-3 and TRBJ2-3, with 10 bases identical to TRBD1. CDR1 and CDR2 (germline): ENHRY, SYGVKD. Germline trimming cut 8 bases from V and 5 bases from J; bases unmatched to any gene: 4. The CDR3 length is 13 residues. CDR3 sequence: CAIVGQGEDTQYF. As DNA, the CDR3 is TGTGCCATCGTAGGACAGGGGGAAGATACGCAGTATTTT.

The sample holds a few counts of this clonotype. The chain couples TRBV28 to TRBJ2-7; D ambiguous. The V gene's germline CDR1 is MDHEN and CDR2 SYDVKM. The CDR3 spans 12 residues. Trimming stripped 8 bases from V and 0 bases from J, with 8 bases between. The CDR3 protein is CASEASSYEQYF. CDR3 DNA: TGTGCCAGCGAGGCCAGCTCCTACGAGCAGTACTTC.

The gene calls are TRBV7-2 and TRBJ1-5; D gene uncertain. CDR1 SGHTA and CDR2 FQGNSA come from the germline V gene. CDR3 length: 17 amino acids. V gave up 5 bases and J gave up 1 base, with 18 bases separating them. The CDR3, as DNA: TGTGCCAGCAGCCCCGGCGCGTGGATCAAGAGCAATCAGCCCCAGCATTTT. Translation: CASSPGAWIKSNQPQHF.

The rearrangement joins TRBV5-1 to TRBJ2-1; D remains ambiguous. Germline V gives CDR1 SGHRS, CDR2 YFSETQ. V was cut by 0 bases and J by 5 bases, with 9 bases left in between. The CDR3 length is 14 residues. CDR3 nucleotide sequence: TGCGCCAGCAGCTTGGATCTGGGGAACAATGAGCAGTTCTTC. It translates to CASSLDLGNNEQFF.

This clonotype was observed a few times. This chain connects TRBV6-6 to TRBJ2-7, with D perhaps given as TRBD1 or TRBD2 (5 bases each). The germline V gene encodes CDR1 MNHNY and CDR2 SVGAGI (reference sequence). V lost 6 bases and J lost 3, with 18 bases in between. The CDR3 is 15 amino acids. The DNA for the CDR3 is TGTGCCAGCAGAGATACTAGTTTTGGGGGCTACGAGCAGTACTTC. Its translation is CASRDTSFGGYEQYF.

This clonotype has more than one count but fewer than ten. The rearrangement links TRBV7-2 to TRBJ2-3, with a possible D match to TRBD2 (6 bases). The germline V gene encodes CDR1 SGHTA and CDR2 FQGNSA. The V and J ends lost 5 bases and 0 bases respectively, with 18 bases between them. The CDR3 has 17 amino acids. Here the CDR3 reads CASSLRVGSFSTDTQYF. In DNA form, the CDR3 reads TGTGCCAGCAGCCTGCGGGTCGGGAGCTTTAGCACAGATACGCAGTATTTT.

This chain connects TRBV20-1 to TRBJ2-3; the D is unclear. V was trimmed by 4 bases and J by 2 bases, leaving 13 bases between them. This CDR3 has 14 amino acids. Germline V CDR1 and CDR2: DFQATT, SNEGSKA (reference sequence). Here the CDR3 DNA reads TGCAGTGCTAAGTTAGGATTTCTCACAGATACGCAGTATTTT. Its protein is CSAKLGFLTDTQYF.